This entry features one T cell receptor (beta chain) sequence. The data originate from a study of OX40 agonist ivuxolimab in advanced cancers. As for the study in general: Patients received ivuxolimab, an intravenous treatment, every 2 weeks at 0.01 to 10 mg/kg.

Germline assignment: CDR1 LGHNA and CDR2 YSLEER. The trim removed 0 bases at V and 3 bases at J, leaving 2 bases unmatched. CDR3 size: 15 residues. TCRdb keeps only in-frame clones here, not all; method: immunoSEQ multiplex PCR. Here the sample spans 80,000 to 100,000 clones, roughly 87% being singletons. This chain connects TRBV4-3 to TRBJ2-3, with TRBD1 matching over 8 bases. The source material was CD4+ or CD8+ T cells sorted from blood, sampled in a trial of the OX40 agonist ivuxolimab. The sequence derives from an adult with an advanced solid tumor such as melanoma, head and neck, liver or kidney cancer. The DNA for the CDR3 is TGCGCCAGCAGCCAAGAACACAGGGGGACAGATACGCAGTATTTT. Its translation is CASSQEHRGTDTQYF.